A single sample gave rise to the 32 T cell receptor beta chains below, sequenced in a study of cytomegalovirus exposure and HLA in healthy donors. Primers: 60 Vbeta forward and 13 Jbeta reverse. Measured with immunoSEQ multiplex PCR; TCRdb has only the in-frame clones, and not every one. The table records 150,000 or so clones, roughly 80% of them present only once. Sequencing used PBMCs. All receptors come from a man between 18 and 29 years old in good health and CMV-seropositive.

CDR3 coding DNA: TGTGCCAGTAGTAGCTCTAGCTTCCCGACAGATACGCAGTATTTT. Translated, it gives CASSSSSFPTDTQYF. The V gene is TRBV19, the J gene TRBJ2-3; maybe TRBD2 (5 bases). V lost 4 bases and J 3 bases, leaving 14 bases between the germline ends. Germline CDR1 LNHDA, CDR2 SQIVND (reference sequence). The CDR3 is 15 residues long.

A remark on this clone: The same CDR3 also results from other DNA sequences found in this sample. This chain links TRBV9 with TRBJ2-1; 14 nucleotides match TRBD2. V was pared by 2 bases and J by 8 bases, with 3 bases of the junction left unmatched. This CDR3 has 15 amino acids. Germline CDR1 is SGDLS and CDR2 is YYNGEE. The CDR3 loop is CASSVGTSGSYEQFF. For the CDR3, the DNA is TGTGCCAGCAGCGTTGGGACTAGCGGGAGCTATGAGCAGTTCTTC. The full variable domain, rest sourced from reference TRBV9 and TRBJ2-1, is DSGVTQTPKHLITATGQRVTLRCSPRSGDLSVYWYQQSLDQGLQFLIQYYNGEERAKGNILERFSAQQFPDLHSELNLSSLELGDSALYFCASSVGTSGSYEQFFGPGTRLTVL.

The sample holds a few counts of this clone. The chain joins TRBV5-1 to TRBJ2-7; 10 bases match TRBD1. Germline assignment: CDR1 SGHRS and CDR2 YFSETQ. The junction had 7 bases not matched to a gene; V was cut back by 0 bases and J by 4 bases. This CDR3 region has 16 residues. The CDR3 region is CASSLAGQGIVYEQYF. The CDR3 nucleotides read TGCGCCAGCAGCTTGGCGGGACAGGGGATTGTTTACGAGCAGTACTTC.

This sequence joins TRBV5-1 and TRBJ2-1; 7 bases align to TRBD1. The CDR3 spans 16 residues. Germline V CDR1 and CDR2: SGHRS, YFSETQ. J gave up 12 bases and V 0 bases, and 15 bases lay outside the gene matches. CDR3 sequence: CASSLGTGRLHIGQFF. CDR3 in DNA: TGCGCCAGCAGCTTGGGGACAGGCCGACTACATATCGGGCAGTTCTTC.

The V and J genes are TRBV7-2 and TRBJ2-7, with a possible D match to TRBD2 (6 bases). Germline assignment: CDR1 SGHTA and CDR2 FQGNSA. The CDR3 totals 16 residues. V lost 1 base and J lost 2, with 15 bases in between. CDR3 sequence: CASSLGSGDPTYEQYF. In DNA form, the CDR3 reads TGTGCCAGCAGCTTAGGTAGCGGAGACCCCACCTACGAGCAGTACTTC.

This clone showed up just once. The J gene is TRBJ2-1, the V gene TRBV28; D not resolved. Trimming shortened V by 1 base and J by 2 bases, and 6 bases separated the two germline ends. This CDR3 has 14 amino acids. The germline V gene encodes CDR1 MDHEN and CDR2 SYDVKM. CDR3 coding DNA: TGTGCCAGCAGTTTATCCGGAGCCTACAATGAGCAGTTCTTC. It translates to CASSLSGAYNEQFF.

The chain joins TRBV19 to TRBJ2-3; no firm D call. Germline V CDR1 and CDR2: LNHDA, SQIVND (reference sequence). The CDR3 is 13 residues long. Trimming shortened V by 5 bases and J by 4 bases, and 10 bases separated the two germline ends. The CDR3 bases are TGTGCCAGTAGTTGGCGGCCTTCAGATACGCAGTATTTT. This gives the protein CASSWRPSDTQYF.

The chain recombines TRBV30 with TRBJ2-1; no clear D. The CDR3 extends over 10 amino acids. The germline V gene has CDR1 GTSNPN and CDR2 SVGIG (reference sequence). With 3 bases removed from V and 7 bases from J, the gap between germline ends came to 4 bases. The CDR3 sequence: CAWRQNEQFF. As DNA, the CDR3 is TGTGCCTGGAGACAGAATGAGCAGTTCTTC.

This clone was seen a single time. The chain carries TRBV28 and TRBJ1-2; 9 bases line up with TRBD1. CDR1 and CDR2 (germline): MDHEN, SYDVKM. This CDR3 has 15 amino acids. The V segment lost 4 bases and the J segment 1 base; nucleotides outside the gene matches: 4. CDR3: CASSSGTGHNYGYTF. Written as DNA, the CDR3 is TGTGCCAGCAGTTCCGGGACAGGGCATAACTATGGCTACACCTTC.

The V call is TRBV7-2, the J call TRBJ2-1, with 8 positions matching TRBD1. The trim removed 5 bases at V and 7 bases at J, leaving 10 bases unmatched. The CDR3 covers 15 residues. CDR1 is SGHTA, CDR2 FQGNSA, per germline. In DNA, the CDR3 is TGTGCCAGCAGCCCGACAGACAGGGGATGGAATGAGCAGTTCTTC. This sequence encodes CASSPTDRGWNEQFF.

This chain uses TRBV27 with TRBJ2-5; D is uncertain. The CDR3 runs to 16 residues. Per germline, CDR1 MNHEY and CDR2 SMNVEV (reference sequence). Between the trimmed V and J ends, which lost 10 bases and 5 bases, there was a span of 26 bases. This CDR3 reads CATRRAALGHLETQYF. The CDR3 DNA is TGTGCCACCCGGAGAGCCGCCCTCGGCCACTTGGAGACCCAGTACTTC.

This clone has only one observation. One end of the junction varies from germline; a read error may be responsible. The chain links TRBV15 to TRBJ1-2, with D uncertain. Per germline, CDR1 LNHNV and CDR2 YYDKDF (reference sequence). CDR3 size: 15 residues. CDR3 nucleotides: TGTGCCACCAGCAGAGATCTTAACACAGCCGTATCCCTCCCTTTC. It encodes CATSRDLNTAVSLPF.

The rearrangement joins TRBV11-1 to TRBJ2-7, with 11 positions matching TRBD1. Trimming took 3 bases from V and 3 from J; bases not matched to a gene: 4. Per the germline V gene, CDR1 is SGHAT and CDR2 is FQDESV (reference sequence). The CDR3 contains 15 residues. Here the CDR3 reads CASSLAGTGGYEQYF. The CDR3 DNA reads TGTGCCAGCAGCTTGGCCGGGACAGGGGGCTACGAGCAGTACTTC.

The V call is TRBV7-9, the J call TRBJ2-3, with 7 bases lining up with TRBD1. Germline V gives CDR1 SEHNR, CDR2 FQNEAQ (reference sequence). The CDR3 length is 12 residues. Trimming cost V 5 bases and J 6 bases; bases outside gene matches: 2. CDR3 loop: CASSQDRDTQYF. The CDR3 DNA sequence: TGTGCCAGCAGCCAGGACAGGGATACGCAGTATTTT. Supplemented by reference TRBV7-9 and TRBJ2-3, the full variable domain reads DTGVSQNPRHKITKRGQNVTFRCDPISEHNRLYWYRQTLGQGPEFLTYFQNEAQLEKSRLLSDRFSAERPKGSFSTLEIQRTEQGDSAMYLCASSQDRDTQYFGPGTRLTVL.

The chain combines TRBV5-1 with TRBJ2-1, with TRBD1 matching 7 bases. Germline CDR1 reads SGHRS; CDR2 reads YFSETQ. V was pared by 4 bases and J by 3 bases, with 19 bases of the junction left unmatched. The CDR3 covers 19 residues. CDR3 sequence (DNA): TGCGCCAGCAGCAGTACCGGGACAGAGGGATTAGCGAGCTACAATGAGCAGTTCTTC. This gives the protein CASSSTGTEGLASYNEQFF.

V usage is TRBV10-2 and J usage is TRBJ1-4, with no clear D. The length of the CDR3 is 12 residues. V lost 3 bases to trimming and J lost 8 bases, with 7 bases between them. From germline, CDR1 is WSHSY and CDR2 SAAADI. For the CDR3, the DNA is TGCGCCAGCAGTGACAGAGGGGAAAAACTGTTTTTT. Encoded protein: CASSDRGEKLFF.

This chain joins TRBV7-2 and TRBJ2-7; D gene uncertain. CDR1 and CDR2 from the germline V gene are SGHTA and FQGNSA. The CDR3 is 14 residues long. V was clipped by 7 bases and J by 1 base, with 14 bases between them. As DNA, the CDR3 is TGTGCCAGCACCCTCCCCGGAGTTTCCTACGAGCAGTACTTC. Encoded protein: CASTLPGVSYEQYF.

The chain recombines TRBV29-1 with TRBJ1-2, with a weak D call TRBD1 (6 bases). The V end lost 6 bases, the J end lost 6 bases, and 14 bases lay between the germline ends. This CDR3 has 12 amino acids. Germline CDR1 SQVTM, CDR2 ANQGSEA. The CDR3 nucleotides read TGCAGCGTAGCCAGGGGTCGGGATGGCTACACCTTC. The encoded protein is CSVARGRDGYTF.

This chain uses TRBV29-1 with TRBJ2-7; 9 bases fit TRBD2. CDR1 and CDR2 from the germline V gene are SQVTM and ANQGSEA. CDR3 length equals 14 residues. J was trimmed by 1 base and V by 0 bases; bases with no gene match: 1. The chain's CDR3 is CSVEEAGGSYEQYF. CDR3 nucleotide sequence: TGCAGCGTTGAAGAAGCGGGAGGATCCTACGAGCAGTACTTC.

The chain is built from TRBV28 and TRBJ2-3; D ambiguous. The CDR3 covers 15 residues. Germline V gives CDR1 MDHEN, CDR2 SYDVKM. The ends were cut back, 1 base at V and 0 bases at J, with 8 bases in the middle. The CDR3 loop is CASSLYSQSTDTQYF. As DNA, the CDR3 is TGTGCCAGCAGTTTATATTCCCAGAGCACAGATACGCAGTATTTT.

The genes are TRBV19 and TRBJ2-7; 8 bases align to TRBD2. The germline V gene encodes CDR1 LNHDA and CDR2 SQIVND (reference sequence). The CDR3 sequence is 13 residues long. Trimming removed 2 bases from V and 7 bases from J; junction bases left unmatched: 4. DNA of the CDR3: TGTGCCAGTAGTATAAGGCGACTAGCGGAGCAGTACTTC. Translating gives CASSIRRLAEQYF. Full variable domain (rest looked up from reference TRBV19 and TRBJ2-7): DGGITQSPKYLFRKEGQNVTLSCEQNLNHDAMYWYRQDPGQGLRLIYYSQIVNDFQKGDIAEGYSVSREKKESFPLTVTSAQKNPTAFYLCASSIRRLAEQYFGPGTRLTVT.

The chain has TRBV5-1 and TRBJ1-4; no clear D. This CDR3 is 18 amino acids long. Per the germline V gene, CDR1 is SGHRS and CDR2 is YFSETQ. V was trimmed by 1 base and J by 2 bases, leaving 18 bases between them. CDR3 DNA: TGCGCCAGCAGCTTGTTAGGCCGGGGAGGGTCGACTAATGAAAAACTGTTTTTT. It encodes CASSLLGRGGSTNEKLFF.

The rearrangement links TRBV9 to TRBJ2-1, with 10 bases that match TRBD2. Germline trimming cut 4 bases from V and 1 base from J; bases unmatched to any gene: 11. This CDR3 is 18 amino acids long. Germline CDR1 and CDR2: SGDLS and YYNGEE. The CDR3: CASSPPPTSGRSYNEQFF. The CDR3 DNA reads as TGTGCCAGCAGCCCCCCTCCGACTAGCGGGCGTTCCTACAATGAGCAGTTCTTC.

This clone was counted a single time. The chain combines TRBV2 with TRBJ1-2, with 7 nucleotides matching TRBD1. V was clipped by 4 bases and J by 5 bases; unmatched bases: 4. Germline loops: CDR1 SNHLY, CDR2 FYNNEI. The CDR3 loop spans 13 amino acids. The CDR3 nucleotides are TGTGCCAGCAGTGGGGGGGACAGTTATGGCTACACCTTC. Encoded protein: CASSGGDSYGYTF.

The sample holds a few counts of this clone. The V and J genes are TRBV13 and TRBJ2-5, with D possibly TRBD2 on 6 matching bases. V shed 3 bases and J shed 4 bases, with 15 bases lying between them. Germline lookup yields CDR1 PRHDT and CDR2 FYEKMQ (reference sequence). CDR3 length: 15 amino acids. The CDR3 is CASSFLRGSAETQYF. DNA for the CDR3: TGTGCCAGCAGCTTCCTGCGGGGTAGCGCAGAGACCCAGTACTTC.

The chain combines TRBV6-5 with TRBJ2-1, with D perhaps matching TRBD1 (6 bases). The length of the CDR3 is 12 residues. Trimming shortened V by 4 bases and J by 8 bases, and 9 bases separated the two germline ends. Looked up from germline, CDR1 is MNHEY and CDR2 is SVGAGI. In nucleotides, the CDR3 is TGTGCCAGCAGTTTCAGGGGCTATGAGCAGTTCTTC. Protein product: CASSFRGYEQFF.

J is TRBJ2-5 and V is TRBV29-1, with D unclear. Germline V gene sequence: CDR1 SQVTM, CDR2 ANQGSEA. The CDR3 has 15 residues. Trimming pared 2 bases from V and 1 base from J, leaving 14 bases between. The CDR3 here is CSVESPTPGQETQYF. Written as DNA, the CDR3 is TGCAGCGTTGAAAGCCCCACTCCCGGCCAAGAGACCCAGTACTTC.

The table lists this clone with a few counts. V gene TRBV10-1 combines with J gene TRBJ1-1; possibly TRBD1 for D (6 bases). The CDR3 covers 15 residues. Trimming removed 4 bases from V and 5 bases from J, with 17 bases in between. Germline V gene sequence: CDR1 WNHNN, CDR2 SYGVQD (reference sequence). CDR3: CASSGPSSQGTEAFF. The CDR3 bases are TGCGCCAGCAGTGGACCGAGTAGCCAGGGGACTGAAGCTTTCTTT.

The CDR3 reads CAWSANSKAVYF. CDR3 in DNA: TGTGCCTGGAGTGCGAACTCCAAAGCTGTATATTTT. J is TRBJ1-3 and V is TRBV30; D gene ambiguous. Germline CDR1 and CDR2: GTSNPN and SVGIG (reference sequence). V was clipped by 1 base and J by 14 bases, with 15 bases between them. The CDR3 is 12 amino acids.

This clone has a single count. This CDR3 reads CASSENLNYGYTF. CDR3 DNA sequence: TGTGCCAGCAGTGAAAACTTGAACTATGGCTACACCTTC. V usage is TRBV28 and J usage is TRBJ1-2, with D unclear. The V and J ends lost 5 bases and 2 bases respectively, with 9 bases between them. Germline values: CDR1 MDHEN, CDR2 SYDVKM. The CDR3 runs 13 residues.

Here the CDR3 reads CASSFNEYASERGTQYF. DNA of the CDR3: TGTGCCAGCAGCTTCAACGAGTATGCGAGCGAGAGAGGGACCCAGTACTTC. The chain uses TRBV5-6 and TRBJ2-5; D unclear. Germline V CDR1 and CDR2: SGHDT, YYEEEE. The CDR3 is 17 residues long. Trimming cost V 2 bases and J 7 bases, with 24 bases left between them. The full variable domain, completed using reference TRBV5-6 and TRBJ2-5, is DAGVTQSPTHLIKTRGQQVTLRCSPKSGHDTVSWYQQALGQGPQFIFQYYEEEERQRGNFPDRFSGHQFPNYSSELNVNALLLGDSALYLCASSFNEYASERGTQYFGPGTRLLVL.

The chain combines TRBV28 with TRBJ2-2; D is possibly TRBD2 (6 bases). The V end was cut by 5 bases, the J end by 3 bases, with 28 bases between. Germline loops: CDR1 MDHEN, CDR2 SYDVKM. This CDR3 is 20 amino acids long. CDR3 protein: CASSPLHGVLAARHTGELFF. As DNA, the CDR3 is TGTGCCAGCAGTCCGTTGCACGGGGTACTAGCAGCGAGACACACCGGGGAGCTGTTTTTT. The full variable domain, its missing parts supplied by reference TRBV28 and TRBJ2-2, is DVKVTQSSRYLVKRTGEKVFLECVQDMDHENMFWYRQDPGLGLRLIYFSYDVKMKEKGDIPEGYSVSREKKERFSLILESASTNQTSMYLCASSPLHGVLAARHTGELFFGEGSRLTVL.